This T cell receptor (beta chain) comes out of a study of cytomegalovirus exposure and HLA in healthy donors. Study overall: Findings of an earlier analysis included roughly 110 million unique TCR beta sequences from 180 million or so T cells.

For this clone: Its antigen remains unidentified.

The CDR3 is 14 residues long. V lost 4 bases and J lost 4; bases outside the gene matches: 5. Germline V gives CDR1 SGHRS, CDR2 YFSETQ. Regarding the study as a whole: Across all donors, roughly uniform sequencing depth was an assumption of the presence/absence analyses.

Primers included in the PCR were 60 Vbeta and 13 Jbeta primers. Clones were read by immunoSEQ multiplex PCR, and TCRdb kept only the in-frame ones, dropping some. The sample records approximately 190,000 clones, 70% to 80% being singletons. This rearrangement joins TRBV5-1 to TRBJ2-5, with 9 bases that match TRBD2. The sequenced material came from PBMCs. This TCR derives from a young woman in good health and CMV-seropositive. The CDR3 sequence: CASSINSGRETQYF. CDR3 bases: TGCGCCAGCAGCATAAATAGCGGGAGAGAGACCCAGTACTTC.